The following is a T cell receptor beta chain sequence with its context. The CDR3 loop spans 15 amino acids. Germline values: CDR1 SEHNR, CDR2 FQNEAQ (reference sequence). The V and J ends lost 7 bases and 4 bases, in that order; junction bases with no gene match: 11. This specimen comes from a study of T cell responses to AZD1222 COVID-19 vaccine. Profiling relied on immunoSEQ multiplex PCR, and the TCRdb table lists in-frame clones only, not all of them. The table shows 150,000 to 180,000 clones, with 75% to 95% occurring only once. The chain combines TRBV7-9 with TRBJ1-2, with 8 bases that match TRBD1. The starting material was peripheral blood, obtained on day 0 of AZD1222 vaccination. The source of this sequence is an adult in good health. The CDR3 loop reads CASNNPGQEFYGYTF. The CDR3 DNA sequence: TGTGCCAGCAATAATCCGGGACAGGAATTCTATGGCTACACCTTC. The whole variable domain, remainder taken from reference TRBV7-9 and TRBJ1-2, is DTGVSQNPRHKITKRGQNVTFRCDPISEHNRLYWYRQTLGQGPEFLTYFQNEAQLEKSRLLSDRFSAERPKGSFSTLEIQRTEQGDSAMYLCASNNPGQEFYGYTFGSGTRLTVV.